The clone carrying this TCR beta chain was picked up one time. What it recognizes is unknown. This sample's treatment: roughly 20 received Ad26.COV2.S at low or high dose, single or two shots; a few received placebo; per-sample allocation not given. Day 63 following the first vaccine or placebo injection was when the samples were taken. This vaccine is an Ad26 vector that expresses the Wuhan-strain SARS-CoV-2 spike. This CDR3 contains 12 residues. Deletions cut 5 bases from V and 5 bases from J, with 13 bases between. Germline CDR1 and CDR2: GTSNPN and SVGIG (reference sequence). The data were obtained in a study of Ad26.COV2.S vaccination and SARS-CoV-2 variants. Study-level information: Administration of Ad26.COV2.S was intramuscular, either once or twice 56 days apart.

Repertoires were generated with immunoSEQ multiplex PCR, while TCRdb's copy carries only in-frame clones and drops some. In the table there are about 680,000 clones, roughly 90% of which are singletons. Study-wide results and caveats: There was a possibility that the TCR breadth and depth analyses underestimated total T cell responses. Vaccinees showed greater spike-specific TCR breadth than placebo recipients.

The sample in question was peripheral blood, obtained in a trial of Ad26.COV2.S vaccine versus placebo. The chain combines TRBV30 with TRBJ2-7, with D uncertain. This clonotype originated in a person aged 18-65 years who received the Ad26.COV2.S COVID-19 vaccine or a placebo. The CDR3 bases are TGTGCCTGGTCTTTCAAGGGCCACGAGCAGTACTTC. Its translation is CAWSFKGHEQYF.